Listed below are T cell receptor beta chains from one sample, sequenced in a study of vaccination and CD4 T cells after COVID-19. TCRdb itself ran the PCR reads through MiXCR, one entry per CDR3 protein. The data hold under 3,500 distinct CDR3 sequences, with roughly 24% observed a single time. What these receptors recognize is not known. The sequencing here drew on CD4+ T cells from blood, cultured in vitro, taken after SARS-CoV-2 vaccination. These TCRs come from a human donor who had recovered from COVID-19. Each CDR3 is given with its conserved first and last residue. The D gene is left open where the match is weak. Expanded clones are given a class, and other clones once, few, many or no size at all.

CDR3 DNA: TGTGCCAGCAGCTTCCCTGGGGCCAACGTCCTGACTTTC
CDR3 protein: CASSFPGANVLTF
clone size: NA
J gene: TRBJ2-6
D gene: NA
V gene: TRBV27

CDR3 DNA: TGTGCCAGTAGCGACAGTTACTACGAGCAGTACTTC
CDR3 protein: CASSDSYYEQYF
clone size: NA
J gene: TRBJ2-7
D gene: NA
V gene: TRBV19

CDR3 DNA: TGTGCCAGTAGTTCTCGGGGCCGCCCGCATCAGCCCCAGCATTTT
CDR3 protein: CASSSRGRPHQPQHF
clone size: medium-sized
J gene: TRBJ1-5
D gene: NA
V gene: TRBV19

CDR3 DNA: TGTGCCAGCAGCTCCCGACAGGGAGGGTTAGGTTCACCCCTCCACTTT
CDR3 protein: CASSSRQGGLGSPLHF
clone size: few
J gene: TRBJ1-6
D gene: TRBD1
V gene: TRBV9

CDR3 DNA: TGTGCCAGCAGCATTCGAGAATATGGCTACACCTTC
CDR3 protein: CASSIREYGYTF
clone size: NA
J gene: TRBJ1-2
D gene: NA
V gene: TRBV6-2/TRBV6-3

CDR3 DNA: TGCAGTGCTAGAGATAGAACTAGCGGGGGGTCTAGCTCCTACAATGAGCAGTTCTTC
CDR3 protein: CSARDRTSGGSSSYNEQFF
clone size: NA
J gene: TRBJ2-1
D gene: TRBD2
V gene: TRBV20-1

CDR3 DNA: TGCGCCAGCAGCCACGACAGGGGAGCTGGCTACACCTTC
CDR3 protein: CASSHDRGAGYTF
clone size: few
J gene: TRBJ1-2
D gene: TRBD1
V gene: TRBV4-1

CDR3 DNA: TGTGCCAGCAGTTCCCAGGGACTGAATAGTGAAGCTTTCTTT
CDR3 protein: CASSSQGLNSEAFF
clone size: NA
J gene: TRBJ1-1
D gene: NA
V gene: TRBV6-5

CDR3 DNA: TGCGCCAGCAGTCCACGACAGGGGGCTGTAGATGGCTACACCTTC
CDR3 protein: CASSPRQGAVDGYTF
clone size: large
J gene: TRBJ1-2
D gene: TRBD1
V gene: TRBV10-2

CDR3 DNA: TGCGCCAGCAGTGACGACAGACACCATCAGCCCCAGCATTTT
CDR3 protein: CASSDDRHHQPQHF
clone size: NA
J gene: TRBJ1-5
D gene: NA
V gene: TRBV10-1

CDR3 DNA: TGTGCCAGCAGCCGTGAATCTGACAGGGACTATGGCTACACCTTC
CDR3 protein: CASSRESDRDYGYTF
clone size: NA
J gene: TRBJ1-2
D gene: TRBD1
V gene: TRBV4-2

CDR3 DNA: TGTGCCAGCAGTCGGGGGACGTCCGGTAGCTATGGCTACACCTTC
CDR3 protein: CASSRGTSGSYGYTF
clone size: large
J gene: TRBJ1-2
D gene: NA
V gene: TRBV6-1

CDR3 DNA: TGTGCCACAGGGAACAGGGCCCCCATGAACACTGAAGCTTTCTTT
CDR3 protein: CATGNRAPMNTEAFF
clone size: NA
J gene: TRBJ1-1
D gene: NA
V gene: TRBV15

CDR3 DNA: TGTGCCAGCAGCTCCCGACAGGGGGCAACCTATGGCTACACCTTC
CDR3 protein: CASSSRQGATYGYTF
clone size: large
J gene: TRBJ1-2
D gene: TRBD1
V gene: TRBV7-2

CDR3 DNA: TGTGCCAGCAGCGCAGGACAGTTTCTCACCGGGGAGCTGTTTTTT
CDR3 protein: CASSAGQFLTGELFF
clone size: NA
J gene: TRBJ2-2
D gene: NA
V gene: TRBV7-2

CDR3 DNA: TGTGCCAGCCGCCCGCGGGGGGTGGGAGATACGCAGTATTTT
CDR3 protein: CASRPRGVGDTQYF
clone size: NA
J gene: TRBJ2-3
D gene: TRBD2
V gene: TRBV28

CDR3 DNA: TGTGCCAGCAGTGAAGGCCGGGGGCTCTATGGCTACACCTTC
CDR3 protein: CASSEGRGLYGYTF
clone size: medium-sized
J gene: TRBJ1-2
D gene: NA
V gene: TRBV6-1

CDR3 DNA: TGTGCCATCAGTGAGTCGATCGGGGGACTCGGTGGCTACACCTTC
CDR3 protein: CAISESIGGLGGYTF
clone size: medium-sized
J gene: TRBJ1-2
D gene: NA
V gene: TRBV10-3

CDR3 DNA: TGTGCCAGCAGCTACCATCGGACAGGGGAAGCCTATGGCTACACCTTC
CDR3 protein: CASSYHRTGEAYGYTF
clone size: few
J gene: TRBJ1-2
D gene: TRBD1
V gene: TRBV7-3

CDR3 DNA: TGTGCCAGCAGTACGTCCGGGGCCTACACCGGGGAGCTGTTTTTT
CDR3 protein: CASSTSGAYTGELFF
clone size: NA
J gene: TRBJ2-2
D gene: NA
V gene: TRBV27

CDR3 DNA: TGTGCCAGCAGGTTCCCCAGACCACTTCCCTACGAGCAGTACTTC
CDR3 protein: CASRFPRPLPYEQYF
clone size: NA
J gene: TRBJ2-7
D gene: NA
V gene: TRBV5-6

CDR3 DNA: TGCAGTGCTAGAGATCCCCCTGACCAGGGGGGCACGTCCTACGAGCAGTACTTC
CDR3 protein: CSARDPPDQGGTSYEQYF
clone size: NA
J gene: TRBJ2-7
D gene: NA
V gene: TRBV20-1

CDR3 DNA: TGTGCCAGCAGTGCACAGGGGGTTAGCTATGGCTACACCTTC
CDR3 protein: CASSAQGVSYGYTF
clone size: NA
J gene: TRBJ1-2
D gene: TRBD1
V gene: TRBV2

CDR3 DNA: TGTGCCAGCAGTCCGGGGGACAGGGGGCTAGTACCCCTCCACTTT
CDR3 protein: CASSPGDRGLVPLHF
clone size: few
J gene: TRBJ1-6
D gene: TRBD1
V gene: TRBV28

CDR3 DNA: TGTGCCACCAAGGCGGCAGATACGCAGTATTTT
CDR3 protein: CATKAADTQYF
clone size: few
J gene: TRBJ2-3
D gene: NA
V gene: TRBV10-3

CDR3 DNA: TGCAGCGTTGTCGGGACAGGTTCGAGGACTGAAGCTTTCTTT
CDR3 protein: CSVVGTGSRTEAFF
clone size: NA
J gene: TRBJ1-1
D gene: TRBD1
V gene: TRBV29-1

CDR3 DNA: TGCAGTGCTAGTCCCGTGCTGGACCCCTACGAGCAGTACTTC
CDR3 protein: CSASPVLDPYEQYF
clone size: large
J gene: TRBJ2-7
D gene: NA
V gene: TRBV20-1

CDR3 DNA: TGTGCCAGCCAACGGGGATATGAAGCTTTCTTT
CDR3 protein: CASQRGYEAFF
clone size: few
J gene: TRBJ1-1
D gene: NA
V gene: TRBV10-3

CDR3 DNA: TGTGCCAGCAGCTTAGGGTGGTATGCGGGGGGGCCGGGTTCCTACAATGAGCAGTTCTTC
CDR3 protein: CASSLGWYAGGPGSYNEQFF
clone size: few
J gene: TRBJ2-1
D gene: TRBD2
V gene: TRBV7-8

CDR3 DNA: TGCAGTGCTAGAGAACAGATAGGAGCTGAAGCTTTCTTT
CDR3 protein: CSAREQIGAEAFF
clone size: medium-sized
J gene: TRBJ1-1
D gene: NA
V gene: TRBV20-1

CDR3 DNA: TGCGCCAGCAGCCAAGAGGGGCATTGGTACTTC
CDR3 protein: CASSQEGHWYF
clone size: medium-sized
J gene: TRBJ2-7
D gene: NA
V gene: TRBV4-3

CDR3 DNA: TGTGCCAGCAGTGAGAGGGGGCAATTTGGCTACACCTTC
CDR3 protein: CASSERGQFGYTF
clone size: medium-sized
J gene: TRBJ1-2
D gene: TRBD1
V gene: TRBV6-1

CDR3 DNA: TGTGCCACAGTAGGGGGGTCTTGGGTTGGCTACACCTTC
CDR3 protein: CATVGGSWVGYTF
clone size: NA
J gene: TRBJ1-2
D gene: NA
V gene: TRBV6-1

CDR3 DNA: TGCAGTGCTGGACCGGACAGGGGGCGGACGGGCTACACCTTC
CDR3 protein: CSAGPDRGRTGYTF
clone size: large
J gene: TRBJ1-2
D gene: TRBD1
V gene: TRBV20-1

CDR3 DNA: TGTGCCAGCAGCTTCTGGACTAGCAGCACAGATACGCAGTATTTT
CDR3 protein: CASSFWTSSTDTQYF
clone size: NA
J gene: TRBJ2-3
D gene: TRBD2
V gene: TRBV7-9

CDR3 DNA: TGTGCCACCAGTCATTCTAGGGGCTGGCAGCCCCAGCATTTT
CDR3 protein: CATSHSRGWQPQHF
clone size: few
J gene: TRBJ1-5
D gene: NA
V gene: TRBV15

CDR3 DNA: TGCAGTGCTCCCCGAGGAGACACCGGGGAGCTGTTTTTT
CDR3 protein: CSAPRGDTGELFF
clone size: NA
J gene: TRBJ2-2
D gene: NA
V gene: TRBV20-1

CDR3 DNA: TGTGCCAGCAGTTTAGGGAACCCGGCGAGTCAGCCCCAGCATTTT
CDR3 protein: CASSLGNPASQPQHF
clone size: NA
J gene: TRBJ1-5
D gene: NA
V gene: TRBV27

CDR3 DNA: TGCGCCAGCAGCCAAGCGACCCGTGCTTTCTTT
CDR3 protein: CASSQATRAFF
clone size: NA
J gene: TRBJ1-1
D gene: NA
V gene: TRBV4-1

CDR3 DNA: TGTGCCAGCAGCTTAGAGAGGGACGAGCAGTACTTC
CDR3 protein: CASSLERDEQYF
clone size: few
J gene: TRBJ2-7
D gene: NA
V gene: TRBV7-9

CDR3 DNA: TGTGCCAGCAGCCCTCGGACAGGGAGTCCCTATGGCTACACCTTC
CDR3 protein: CASSPRTGSPYGYTF
clone size: NA
J gene: TRBJ1-2
D gene: TRBD1
V gene: TRBV16

CDR3 DNA: TGCAGTGCTTACCAGACTAGCGGGGGGCGCACAGATACGCAGTATTTT
CDR3 protein: CSAYQTSGGRTDTQYF
clone size: NA
J gene: TRBJ2-3
D gene: TRBD2
V gene: TRBV20-1

CDR3 DNA: TGTGCCAGTAGGGAGGGACAGGGTCGAAATGAGCAGTTCTTC
CDR3 protein: CASREGQGRNEQFF
clone size: few
J gene: TRBJ2-1
D gene: TRBD1
V gene: TRBV19

CDR3 DNA: TGTGCCAGCAGTTTCCACGGGGCTCAGGAGACCCAGTACTTC
CDR3 protein: CASSFHGAQETQYF
clone size: few
J gene: TRBJ2-5
D gene: NA
V gene: TRBV28

CDR3 DNA: TGTGCCAGCAGCTTATTAAGGGATCAGCCCCAGCATTTT
CDR3 protein: CASSLLRDQPQHF
clone size: few
J gene: TRBJ1-5
D gene: NA
V gene: TRBV7-2